These 8 T cell receptor beta chains came from one sample sequenced in a study of multiple sclerosis patients with progressive multifocal leukoencephalopathy. The data were produced by immunoSEQ multiplex PCR, yet TCRdb's version contains in-frame clones alone and is incomplete. The profile covers tens of thousands of clones, with 85% to 90% appearing a single time and 1.5% taken by the ten largest. Time point described: roughly 6 months of natalizumab therapy. The source material was PBMCs, sampled from a patient treated with natalizumab. The receptors come from a human donor with multiple sclerosis.

The genes are TRBV12-5 and TRBJ2-7; TRBD2 might be the D (6 bases). This CDR3 comprises 16 residues. Germline assignment: CDR1 LGHNT and CDR2 FRNRAP. V was clipped by 0 bases and J by 2 bases, with 14 bases between them. The CDR3 region has the DNA TGTGCTAGTGGTTTGGTACTCAGCGGGCGTCCCTACGAGCAGTACTTC. The encoded protein is CASGLVLSGRPYEQYF.

The V gene is TRBV9, the J gene TRBJ2-1; 10 bases are a match to TRBD2. Unmatched junction bases numbered 11, after V lost 4 bases and J lost 7 bases. CDR1 and CDR2 from the germline V gene are SGDLS and YYNGEE. This CDR3 has 16 amino acids. The CDR3 here is CASSLVRVAGGNEQFF. DNA of the CDR3: TGTGCCAGCAGCCTAGTAAGGGTAGCGGGAGGAAATGAGCAGTTCTTC.

The rearrangement joins TRBV2 to TRBJ2-5, with D tentatively TRBD2 (5 bases). The J call may be wrong; the DNA end is better matched by TRBJ2-7. The CDR3 totals 15 residues. Looked up from germline, CDR1 is SNHLY and CDR2 is FYNNEI. The CDR3 sequence is CASSEAGRAAYEQYF. CDR3 in DNA: TGTGCCAGCAGTGAAGCAGGGCGGGCAGCCTACGAGCAGTACTTC.

The V gene is TRBV7-7, the J gene TRBJ2-1, with TRBD2 matching 16 bases. Germline V gives CDR1 SSHAT, CDR2 FNYEAQ (reference sequence). V shed 3 bases, J shed 7 bases, and the junction held 9 bases outside the gene matches. The CDR3 has 18 residues. Here the CDR3 DNA reads TGTGCCAGCAGCTTGGGACTAGCGGGAGGGCCTGGAGGAAATGAGCAGTTCTTC. Translating it yields CASSLGLAGGPGGNEQFF.

This chain connects TRBV5-1 to TRBJ2-1, with a tentative D call TRBD2 (5 bases). The germline V and J ends were trimmed by 0 bases and 0 bases, with 7 bases remaining between them. The germline CDR1 and CDR2 sequences are SGHRS and YFSETQ. CDR3 length: 15 residues. The CDR3 DNA sequence: TGCGCCAGCAGCTTGGCCCGGGGCTCCTACAATGAGCAGTTCTTC. Encoded protein: CASSLARGSYNEQFF. The variable domain in full, completed from reference TRBV5-1 and TRBJ2-1, reads KAGVTQTPRYLIKTRGQQVTLSCSPISGHRSVSWYQQTPGQGLQFLFEYFSETQRNKGNFPGRFSGRQFSNSRSEMNVSTLELGDSALYLCASSLARGSYNEQFFGPGTRLTVL.

J is TRBJ1-4 and V is TRBV29-1, with D hard to call. Looked up from germline, CDR1 is SQVTM and CDR2 is ANQGSEA. V lost 5 bases to trimming and J lost 8 bases, with 15 bases between them. This CDR3 has 13 amino acids. The CDR3 sequence: CSVIPSHGEKLFF. CDR3 nucleotides: TGCAGCGTTATTCCGTCCCATGGGGAAAAACTGTTTTTT.

The chain links TRBV5-8 to TRBJ2-7, with 7 nucleotides matching TRBD2. Germline lookup yields CDR1 SGHTS and CDR2 YDEGEE. The CDR3 extends over 15 amino acids. V shed 2 bases, J shed 2 bases, and the junction held 7 bases outside the gene matches. CDR3 DNA sequence: TGTGCCAGCAGCTTCGGGATGGCGGGAGCCTACGAGCAGTACTTC. It codes for CASSFGMAGAYEQYF.

Comment on this clone: The same CDR3 is also encoded by other DNA sequences in this sample. V is TRBV29-1 and J is TRBJ2-2; D is possibly TRBD1 (5 bases). This CDR3 has 16 amino acids. V lost 0 bases and J 6 bases, leaving 17 bases between the germline ends. Germline V gene data show CDR1 as SQVTM and CDR2 as ANQGSEA. CDR3 DNA: TGCAGCGTTGAAGATCGGCAGCAGGGTGGCCCCGGGGAGCTGTTTTTT. This translates into CSVEDRQQGGPGELFF.